The 30 T cell receptor beta chains in this list originate from one sample, sequenced in a study of T cells in Graves' hyperthyroidism and ophthalmopathy. TCR beta CDR3 regions were amplified from RNA transcripts. In the first-round RT-PCR of the TCR CDR3, the HTBI primer set was used. Via MiXCR, TCRdb re-called the multiplex PCR reads, giving one row per CDR3 protein. The sample lists hundreds of thousands of distinct CDR3 sequences, more than 12% occurring once. The sequenced sample was blood. The receptors originated from a woman aged 45 to 65 with Graves' ophthalmopathy.

This clonotype was counted many times. The V gene is TRBV12-3 or TRBV12-4, the J gene TRBJ1-4; no definite D call. The germline V and J ends were trimmed by 3 bases and 8 bases, with 10 bases remaining between them. This CDR3 has 13 amino acids. CDR3 region: CASSLGVPEKLFF. In DNA form, the CDR3 reads TGTGCCAGCAGTTTGGGAGTCCCCGAAAAACTGTTTTTT.

This clonotype was counted at least ten times. The chain employs TRBV7-2 and TRBJ2-2; 10 nucleotides line up with TRBD1. With 1 base clipped from V and 4 bases from J, the junction kept 3 bases outside the gene matches. The CDR3 runs 16 residues. Germline CDR1 SGHTA, CDR2 FQGNSA. The CDR3 DNA reads TGTGCCAGCAGCTTAGTGGGGACAGGGGCCACCGGGGAGCTGTTTTTT. Translated, it gives CASSLVGTGATGELFF.

The J gene is TRBJ1-2, the V gene TRBV14, with D unclear. The CDR3 has 14 residues. The V end lost 0 bases, the J end lost 4 bases, and 9 bases lay between the germline ends. Germline CDR1 and CDR2: SGHDN and FVKESK. The CDR3 region is CASSQDEGTYGYTF. CDR3 nucleotide sequence: TGTGCCAGCAGCCAAGATGAGGGAACCTATGGCTACACCTTC.

This clonotype was found many times. The V gene is TRBV5-1, the J gene TRBJ2-3, with 10 bases lining up with TRBD2. Germline CDR1 is SGHRS and CDR2 is YFSETQ. V trimming: 3 bases; J trimming: 4 bases; junction bases outside the gene matches: 17. The CDR3 sequence is 19 residues long. CDR3 residues: CASSYPDSGRSFRADTQYF. In DNA, the CDR3 is TGCGCCAGCAGCTACCCAGATAGCGGGAGGAGTTTCCGGGCAGATACGCAGTATTTT.

On this clonotype itself: This may be a read error: a much more frequent sequence differs by one nucleotide. No conserved phenylalanine or tryptophan ends this CDR3, so it is likely a read error. V usage is TRBV6-1 and J usage is TRBJ1-1; tentative D call: TRBD1 (6 bases). Deletions cut 5 bases from V and 1 base from J, with 17 bases between. Germline V gene data show CDR1 as MNHNS and CDR2 as SASEGT. The CDR3 has 16 residues. The DNA of the CDR3 is TGTGCCAGCAGTAGGAGGGCAGGGGCCACGAACACTGAAGCTTTCCTT. This translates into CASSRRAGATNTEAFL.

At least ten counts were recorded for this clonotype. The chain joins TRBV20-1 to TRBJ2-6, with 8 bases lining up with TRBD1. The CDR3 is made up of 18 amino acids. J lost 0 bases, V lost 0 bases, and 7 bases had no gene match. CDR1 and CDR2 (germline): DFQATT, SNEGSKA (reference sequence). CDR3 DNA: TGCAGTGCTAGAGACGGCAGGGGGCCTTACTCTGGGGCCAACGTCCTGACTTTC. It specifies CSARDGRGPYSGANVLTF.

This clonotype was found many times. The chain couples TRBV7-9 to TRBJ2-4; D remains ambiguous. The CDR3 loop spans 13 amino acids. Germline-derived CDR1 and CDR2 are SEHNR and FQNEAQ (reference sequence). V was clipped by 5 bases and J by 9 bases, with 14 bases between them. The CDR3, as DNA: TGTGCCAGCAGCGTAACTAAACCGGGCATTCAGTACTTC. Protein product: CASSVTKPGIQYF.

This chain connects TRBV19 to TRBJ2-2; 13 bases line up with TRBD2. Germline V gene data show CDR1 as LNHDA and CDR2 as SQIVND (reference sequence). CDR3 length: 15 residues. Trimming at V came to 6 bases and at J to 8 bases, leaving 6 bases not matched to a gene. For the CDR3, the DNA is TGTGCCAGTAGAGGCGGGACTAGCGGGATTGGGGAGCTGTTTTTT. Translated: CASRGGTSGIGELFF. The entire variable domain, with the rest obtained from reference TRBV19 and TRBJ2-2, is as follows: DGGITQSPKYLFRKEGQNVTLSCEQNLNHDAMYWYRQDPGQGLRLIYYSQIVNDFQKGDIAEGYSVSREKKESFPLTVTSAQKNPTAFYLCASRGGTSGIGELFFGEGSRLTVL.

This clonotype was counted at least ten times. The chain employs TRBV11-2 and TRBJ2-1, with D tentatively TRBD2 (5 bases). Germline lookup yields CDR1 SGHAT and CDR2 FQNNGV. Trimming took off 6 bases at V and 0 bases at J, with 12 bases between the two ends. The CDR3 loop spans 15 amino acids. CDR3 coding DNA: TGTGCCAGCAGGATAGCGTTCAGCTCCTACAATGAGCAGTTCTTC. As protein: CASRIAFSSYNEQFF.

The gene calls are TRBV5-1 and TRBJ2-2; 14 bases align to TRBD2. The CDR3 is made up of 18 amino acids. V was pared by 4 bases and J by 4 bases, with 9 bases of the junction left unmatched. The V gene's germline CDR1 is SGHRS and CDR2 YFSETQ. Here the CDR3 DNA reads TGCGCCAGCAGCCCTAGGACTAGCGGGAGGACCGGCACCGGGGAGCTGTTTTTT. Amino acid sequence: CASSPRTSGRTGTGELFF.

This clonotype has ten or more counts. A read error may produce the germline difference seen at one junction end. The J gene is TRBJ2-5, the V gene TRBV5-1; 15 bases map to TRBD2. Germline V lookup: CDR1 SGHRS, CDR2 YFSETQ. CDR3 length: 16 residues. The CDR3 bases are TGTGCCAGCAGCCTTGGACTAGCGGGAGGGCCCGAGACCCAGTACTTC. Translated: CASSLGLAGGPETQYF. The entire variable domain, with the rest obtained from reference TRBV5-1 and TRBJ2-5, is as follows: KAGVTQTPRYLIKTRGQQVTLSCSPISGHRSVSWYQQTPGQGLQFLFEYFSETQRNKGNFPGRFSGRQFSNSRSEMNVSTLELGDSALYLCASSLGLAGGPETQYFGPGTRLLVL.

This clonotype was counted many times. The chain employs TRBV28 and TRBJ1-6; D uncertain. The V end lost 3 bases, the J end lost 0 bases, and 12 bases lay between the germline ends. In germline, CDR1 is MDHEN, CDR2 SYDVKM. This CDR3 has 17 residues. CDR3 region: CASSFLATTSYNSPLHF. The DNA of the CDR3 is TGTGCCAGCAGTTTTTTAGCCACGACCTCCTATAATTCACCCCTCCACTTT.

This clonotype was recorded a few times. The rearrangement uses TRBV6-2 or TRBV6-3 and TRBJ2-7; D call uncertain. CDR1 and CDR2 from the germline V gene are MNHEY and SVGEGT. V lost 4 bases, J lost 2 bases, and 9 bases lay in between. This CDR3 is 13 amino acids long. CDR3 amino acids: CASSSAVTYEQYF. In DNA, the CDR3 is TGTGCCAGCAGTTCTGCGGTAACCTACGAGCAGTACTTC.

This clonotype was recorded many times. The chain carries TRBV24-1 and TRBJ2-3; perhaps TRBD2 as D (5 bases). Germline values: CDR1 KGHDR, CDR2 SFDVKD. V gave up 2 bases and J gave up 0 bases, with 14 bases separating them. The CDR3 extends over 17 amino acids. The DNA of the CDR3 is TGTGCCACCAGTGATTATGGAGGTTCAACTAGCACAGATACGCAGTATTTT. As protein: CATSDYGGSTSTDTQYF.

The chain links TRBV6-5 to TRBJ1-5; TRBD1 is a possible D gene (5 bases). The CDR3 is made up of 16 amino acids. Germline V gene lookup returns CDR1 MNHEY and CDR2 SVGAGI. V was trimmed by 4 bases and J by 2 bases, leaving 15 bases between them. CDR3 DNA: TGTGCCAGCAGTTCTAGCCTACGGGGGGGCAATCAGCCCCAGCATTTT. It specifies CASSSSLRGGNQPQHF.

This clonotype has ten or more counts. CDR3 in amino acids: CASSVSINEQFF. CDR3 DNA: TGTGCCAGCAGTGTTTCTATCAATGAGCAGTTCTTC. The chain recombines TRBV2 with TRBJ2-1; no firm D call. V was clipped by 4 bases and J by 6 bases, with 7 bases between them. In germline, CDR1 is SNHLY, CDR2 FYNNEI. The CDR3 has 12 residues.

This clonotype was observed once. A much larger clone is a single base away; this may be a read error. The chain uses TRBV20-1 and TRBJ1-1; D is ambiguous. The CDR3 is made up of 13 amino acids. Germline CDR1 and CDR2: DFQATT and SNEGSKA (reference sequence). V lost 5 bases and J 4 bases, leaving 14 bases between the germline ends. CDR3 in amino acids: CSASQRGGTEAFF. The CDR3 DNA reads as TGCAGTGCTTCACAACGGGGTGGCACTGAAGCTTTCTTT.

The chain recombines TRBV2 with TRBJ2-1; 10 bases fit TRBD2. CDR1 is SNHLY, CDR2 FYNNEI, per germline. The CDR3 length is 16 residues. The junction had 6 bases not matched to a gene; V was cut back by 3 bases and J by 4 bases. The CDR3, as DNA: TGTGCCAGCAGTGATAAAGCTAGCGGGAGTTACAATGAGCAGTTCTTC. This gives the protein CASSDKASGSYNEQFF.

This clonotype was seen ten or more times. The rearrangement joins TRBV25-1 to TRBJ2-1; 13 bases are a match to TRBD2. The ends lost 3 bases at V and 6 bases at J; junction bases unmatched: 11. CDR1 is MGHDK and CDR2 is SYGVNS in the germline V gene. CDR3 length equals 18 residues. The CDR3 protein is CASSDLNAGLAGINEQFF. In DNA, the CDR3 is TGTGCCAGCAGTGACCTCAACGCGGGACTAGCGGGAATCAATGAGCAGTTCTTC.

V is TRBV7-2 and J is TRBJ2-2, with 11 positions matching TRBD2. The ends lost 2 bases at V and 5 bases at J; junction bases unmatched: 4. CDR3 size: 16 residues. Germline V lookup: CDR1 SGHTA, CDR2 FQGNSA. The CDR3 region has the DNA TGTGCCAGCAGCTTAACTAGCGGGAGTGAAACCGGGGAGCTGTTTTTT. This gives the protein CASSLTSGSETGELFF.

Only a few counts were recorded for this clonotype. This chain links TRBV29-1 with TRBJ2-2; TRBD1 matches 7 bases. Unmatched junction bases numbered 8, after V lost 7 bases and J lost 0 bases. The CDR3 extends over 15 amino acids. The V gene's germline CDR1 is SQVTM and CDR2 ANQGSEA. Here the CDR3 reads CSAMFGQANTGELFF. The CDR3 DNA is TGCAGCGCTATGTTTGGACAGGCGAACACCGGGGAGCTGTTTTTT.

This clonotype was seen repeatedly, ten times or more. This chain uses TRBV10-3 with TRBJ1-2, with 7 positions matching TRBD1. CDR1 is ENHRY and CDR2 is SYGVKD in the germline V gene. The CDR3 is 15 amino acids. V dropped 4 bases and J dropped 5; count of bases not matched to a gene: 10. This CDR3 reads CAISGEQGELYGYTF. For the CDR3, the DNA is TGTGCCATCAGTGGGGAGCAGGGGGAGTTGTATGGCTACACCTTC.

The V gene is TRBV5-1, the J gene TRBJ2-1; D possibly uses TRBD1 or TRBD2 (6 bases each). The germline V and J ends were trimmed by 6 bases and 4 bases, with 11 bases remaining between them. Germline CDR1 SGHRS, CDR2 YFSETQ. The CDR3 contains 13 residues. The CDR3 reads CASKEGGYNEQFF. For the CDR3, the DNA is TGCGCCAGCAAGGAGGGGGGATACAATGAGCAGTTCTTC.

This clonotype was recorded at least ten times. V and J are TRBV28 and TRBJ2-1; 12 bases align to TRBD2. Trimming removed 5 bases from V and 8 bases from J; junction bases left unmatched: 10. CDR1 MDHEN and CDR2 SYDVKM come from the germline V gene. The CDR3 consists of 16 residues. The CDR3 DNA is TGTGCCAGCAGTCTGCAGACTAGCGGGAGTGGCGATGAGCAGTTCTTC. It specifies CASSLQTSGSGDEQFF.

The table lists this clonotype with many counts. The V gene is TRBV7-9, the J gene TRBJ2-7; 7 bases agree with TRBD1. Germline CDR1 SEHNR, CDR2 FQNEAQ (reference sequence). This CDR3 contains 14 residues. V lost 4 bases, J lost 4 bases, and 7 bases stayed unmatched. The CDR3 DNA reads as TGTGCCAGCAGCTACAGGGGAGAAAGGTACGAGCAGTACTTC. Its translation is CASSYRGERYEQYF.

The chain carries TRBV9 and TRBJ2-7; D is undetermined. V gave up 2 bases and J gave up 0 bases, with 9 bases separating them. Germline CDR1 SGDLS, CDR2 YYNGEE. The CDR3 length is 14 residues. CDR3 nucleotide sequence: TGTGCCAGCAGCGTTCAGGCAGCCTCCTACGAGCAGTACTTC. It encodes CASSVQAASYEQYF. Filled out from reference TRBV9 and TRBJ2-7, the complete variable domain reads DSGVTQTPKHLITATGQRVTLRCSPRSGDLSVYWYQQSLDQGLQFLIQYYNGEERAKGNILERFSAQQFPDLHSELNLSSLELGDSALYFCASSVQAASYEQYFGPGTRLTVT.

This rearrangement joins TRBV6-1 to TRBJ2-7; 9 nucleotides match TRBD2. The CDR3 extends over 14 amino acids. Germline V gene sequence: CDR1 MNHNS, CDR2 SASEGT. J lost 2 bases, V lost 3 bases, and 2 bases had no gene match. The CDR3 coding sequence is TGTGCCAGCAGTGAGCGCGGGAGGGCCTACGAGCAGTACTTC. This gives the protein CASSERGRAYEQYF.

There are many counts of this clonotype. CDR3: CASSSVRDRSEAFF. The CDR3 nucleotides are TGTGCCAGCAGCTCAGTCCGGGACAGATCCGAAGCTTTCTTT. The chain links TRBV7-9 to TRBJ1-1; 7 nucleotides align to TRBD1. Per the germline V gene, CDR1 is SEHNR and CDR2 is FQNEAQ (reference sequence). This CDR3 region has 14 residues. V shed 4 bases, J shed 8 bases, and the junction held 10 bases outside the gene matches. The entire variable domain, with the rest obtained from reference TRBV7-9 and TRBJ1-1, is as follows: DTGVSQNPRHKITKRGQNVTFRCDPISEHNRLYWYRQTLGQGPEFLTYFQNEAQLEKSRLLSDRFSAERPKGSFSTLEIQRTEQGDSAMYLCASSSVRDRSEAFFGQGTRLTVV.

This clonotype was seen ten or more times. The rearrangement uses TRBV20-1 and TRBJ1-1; D is unclear. The CDR3 contains 13 residues. The germline V gene has CDR1 DFQATT and CDR2 SNEGSKA (reference sequence). V was pared by 3 bases and J by 1 base, with 9 bases between. CDR3 residues: CSARTPGNTEAFF. The CDR3 bases are TGCAGTGCTAGGACCCCAGGGAACACTGAAGCTTTCTTT.

The gene calls are TRBV28 and TRBJ1-6; D is possibly TRBD1 (5 bases). CDR1 MDHEN and CDR2 SYDVKM come from the germline V gene. V lost 3 bases to trimming and J lost 6 bases, with 12 bases between them. The CDR3 contains 15 residues. The CDR3 here is CASSLGGVINSPLHF. CDR3 DNA sequence: TGTGCCAGCAGTTTGGGGGGGGTGATTAATTCACCCCTCCACTTT.